Detailed here is one TCR beta chain. What it binds is unknown. PCR used 60 Vbeta primers and 13 Jbeta primers. Method: immunoSEQ multiplex PCR; TCRdb's copy keeps in-frame clones and lacks some. Recorded for this sample: about 130,000 clones. This specimen comes from a study of cytomegalovirus exposure and HLA in healthy donors. For the study at large: There were fewer than 130 million unique TCR beta sequences, drawn from 200 million or so T cells, in an earlier analysis.

Study conclusions and caveats: Another analysis was done later, and it associated roughly 15,000 TCR beta sequences with HLA alleles at 0.05 false discovery rate. Prior analysis indicated that the majority of TCR beta V segments exhibited productivity approximately 87% or approximately 30% of the time. In a later analysis, TCR beta V- and J-gene trimming showed a link to a missense DCLRE1C variant.

The CDR3 is 17 amino acids. Germline loops: CDR1 SNHLY, CDR2 FYNNEI. V was pared by 1 base and J by 4 bases, with 9 bases of the junction left unmatched. Input material: PBMCs. The chain joins TRBV2 to TRBJ2-5; 10 bases map to TRBD2. This TCR was recovered from a woman aged 55-69 years in good health and CMV-seronegative. CDR3 nucleotides: TGTGCCAGCAGTGAAGTGGGGGGACTAGCGAGCCGAGAGACCCAGTACTTC. This encodes CASSEVGGLASRETQYF.